This T cell receptor beta chain came from a study of T cells in Graves' hyperthyroidism and ophthalmopathy. Study in general: Peripheral blood was secured at the point of initial diagnosis, before any treatment.

This clonotype came up many times. Across 18 months, stable Graves' hyperthyroidism was marked by no progression to ophthalmopathy. The investigators amplified TCR beta CDR3 regions from RNA transcripts. TCR CDR3 underwent first-round RT-PCR with the HTBI primer set. TCRdb recomputed calls from the multiplex PCR reads with MiXCR, one row per CDR3 protein. The sample lists about 840,000 distinct CDR3 sequences, about two fifths occurring once. Germline values: CDR1 PRHDT, CDR2 FYEKMQ (reference sequence). Germline trimming cut 4 bases from V and 12 bases from J; bases unmatched to any gene: 3. This CDR3 spans 11 amino acids.

The receptor was derived from a man younger than 30 with Graves' hyperthyroidism. The V call is TRBV13, the J call TRBJ2-5; TRBD1 agrees at 9 bases. Sample: blood. The CDR3 sequence: CASSSGDREYF. DNA of the CDR3: TGTGCCAGCAGCTCCGGGGACAGGGAGTACTTC.